The present entry profiles one TCR beta chain with its context. The antigen is not known. This sample was taken from a study of cytomegalovirus exposure and HLA in healthy donors. Turning to the study itself: Samples from HLA-typed donors yielded approximately 80 million unique TCRs in an early data release.

Findings and caveats of the study: TCR beta sequences numbering some 17,000 were associated with HLA alleles at 0.05 false discovery rate in a later analysis. In an earlier analysis, productive rearrangement rates for most beta V segments clustered near 87% or 30%.

CDR3 size: 13 residues. Germline CDR1 and CDR2: LNHDA and SQIVND (reference sequence). Trimming took 6 bases from V and 6 from J, leaving 11 bases between them. PCR was performed using 60 Vbeta and 13 Jbeta primers. Generated by immunoSEQ multiplex PCR, the TCRdb table keeps only in-frame clones and is missing some. Of 80,000 to 95,000 clones listed, 80% to 90% are singletons. The chain combines TRBV19 with TRBJ1-4, with a possible D match to TRBD1 (5 bases). Sequencing was done on a sample of PBMCs. This TCR was recovered from a woman between 25 and 40 years old in good health and CMV-seronegative. CDR3 loop: CASSLRGDEKLFF. For the CDR3, the DNA is TGTGCCAGTAGCCTCCGGGGGGATGAAAAACTGTTTTTT.